What follows are 19 T cell receptor beta chains derived from one specimen sequenced in a study of blood T cell repertoires in COVID-19. TCRdb's copy holds only in-frame clones and misses some; the assay was immunoSEQ multiplex PCR. Of hundreds of thousands of clones detected, around nine tenths appear once; the ten largest clones hold 7.1%. The sample consisted of peripheral blood. These TCRs come from a woman aged 60-75 years with COVID-19, enrolled during active disease.

The count of this clone is one. V and J are TRBV11-1 and TRBJ2-2; tentatively, D is TRBD2 (6 bases). From germline, CDR1 is SGHAT and CDR2 FQDESV (reference sequence). This CDR3 has 13 residues. V lost 5 bases, J lost 8 bases, and 12 bases lay in between. Here the CDR3 DNA reads TGTGCCAGCAGCCGGACCCGGGGGGGGGAGCTGTTTTTT. Amino acid sequence: CASSRTRGGELFF.

The chain has TRBV10-3 and TRBJ1-1; TRBD1 aligns across 11 bases. This CDR3 comprises 15 residues. The J segment lost 0 bases and the V segment lost 11 bases, leaving 8 bases of the junction unmatched. Germline V gene lookup returns CDR1 ENHRY and CDR2 SYGVKD. The CDR3, as DNA: TGTGCCGTCCAAGGACAGGGGGCGGTGAACACTGAAGCTTTCTTT. This sequence encodes CAVQGQGAVNTEAFF.

The chain links TRBV12-3 or TRBV12-4 to TRBJ1-1, with TRBD1 matching 8 bases. The CDR3 spans 11 residues. V was pared by 1 base and J by 11 bases, with 0 bases of the junction left unmatched. The CDR3 protein is CASSLGQGAFF. The CDR3 nucleotides are TGTGCCAGCAGTTTAGGACAGGGGGCTTTCTTT.

The chain employs TRBV5-4 and TRBJ2-2; a weak D match, TRBD1 (6 bases). The length of the CDR3 is 16 residues. The V and J ends lost 0 bases and 5 bases respectively, with 14 bases between them. Looked up from germline, CDR1 is SGHNT and CDR2 is YYREEE (reference sequence). CDR3 amino acids: CASSLAPGQGTGELFF. CDR3 nucleotides: TGTGCCAGCAGCTTGGCTCCGGGACAAGGAACCGGGGAGCTGTTTTTT.

The chain joins TRBV21-1 to TRBJ1-2; no DNA check was done on the table's D call, TRBD1. TRBV21-1 is termed a pseudogene. The CDR3 contains 14 residues. For the CDR3, the DNA is TGTGCCAGCAGCTCCCTCGACAGATACTATGGCTACACCTTC. It encodes CASSSLDRYYGYTF.

Notes on this clone: This sample also contains other DNA sequences that code for the same CDR3. The rearrangement links TRBV5-1 to TRBJ2-1; 9 bases map to TRBD1. Unmatched junction bases numbered 4, after V lost 4 bases and J lost 2 bases. The germline CDR1 and CDR2 sequences are SGHRS and YFSETQ. This CDR3 is built from 15 residues. CDR3 region: CASSPGTGTYNEQFF. The DNA of the CDR3 is TGCGCCAGCAGCCCCGGGACAGGGACCTACAATGAGCAGTTCTTC. The whole variable domain, filled in from reference TRBV5-1 and TRBJ2-1, reads KAGVTQTPRYLIKTRGQQVTLSCSPISGHRSVSWYQQTPGQGLQFLFEYFSETQRNKGNFPGRFSGRQFSNSRSEMNVSTLELGDSALYLCASSPGTGTYNEQFFGPGTRLTVL.

The chain carries TRBV4-1 and TRBJ2-7, with 9 nucleotides matching TRBD2. Trimming at V came to 2 bases and at J to 4 bases, leaving 6 bases not matched to a gene. The CDR3 has 15 amino acids. Germline-derived CDR1 and CDR2 are MGHRA and YSYEKL. CDR3 nucleotides: TGCGCCAGCAGCCAACGCGGGGGGGCCTGGTACGAGCAGTACTTC. This encodes CASSQRGGAWYEQYF.

The chain carries TRBV7-9 and TRBJ2-3, with 9 bases matching TRBD2. CDR3 length equals 17 residues. V dropped 2 bases and J dropped 3; count of bases not matched to a gene: 9. CDR1 and CDR2 from the germline V gene are SEHNR and FQNEAQ (reference sequence). The CDR3 DNA sequence: TGTGCCAGCAGCTTAATCCCGCGGGGGGGCCGAACAGATACGCAGTATTTT. Translation gives CASSLIPRGGRTDTQYF.

CDR3 amino acids: CASSFDRGGEKLFF. In DNA, the CDR3 is TGTGCCAGCAGCTTCGACAGGGGAGGGGAAAAACTGTTTTTT. V gene TRBV5-5 combines with J gene TRBJ1-4, with 8 bases matching TRBD1. The V and J ends lost 2 bases and 8 bases, in that order; junction bases with no gene match: 5. From germline, CDR1 is SGHKS and CDR2 YYEKEE (reference sequence). This CDR3 comprises 14 residues.

Written as DNA, the CDR3 is TGCGCCAGCAGCTTGGGTGGGGACAGGGGGCGGCAGACCCAGTACTTC. Protein sequence: CASSLGGDRGRQTQYF. J is TRBJ2-5 and V is TRBV5-1; TRBD1 aligns across 12 bases. The germline CDR1 and CDR2 sequences are SGHRS and YFSETQ. The trim removed 0 bases at V and 6 bases at J, leaving 6 bases unmatched. This CDR3 is built from 16 residues. The full variable domain, with the rest looked up from reference TRBV5-1 and TRBJ2-5, is KAGVTQTPRYLIKTRGQQVTLSCSPISGHRSVSWYQQTPGQGLQFLFEYFSETQRNKGNFPGRFSGRQFSNSRSEMNVSTLELGDSALYLCASSLGGDRGRQTQYFGPGTRLLVL.

The rearrangement joins TRBV30 to TRBJ2-7; a possible D gene is TRBD1 (6 bases). This CDR3 comprises 13 residues. CDR1 is GTSNPN, CDR2 SVGIG, per germline (reference sequence). Trimming took 2 bases from V and 0 from J, leaving 8 bases between them. Here the CDR3 reads CAWSRTVSYEQYF. The CDR3 nucleotides read TGTGCCTGGAGTAGGACAGTCTCCTACGAGCAGTACTTC. Using reference TRBV30 and TRBJ2-7 for the parts outside the CDR3, the full variable domain is SQTIHQWPATLVQPVGSPLSLECTVEGTSNPNLYWYRQAAGRGLQLLFYSVGIGQISSEVPQNLSASRPQDRQFILSSKKLLLSDSGFYLCAWSRTVSYEQYFGPGTRLTVT.

This chain uses TRBV10-3 with TRBJ2-1; 7 bases map to TRBD2. The V and J ends lost 5 bases and 4 bases, in that order; junction bases with no gene match: 11. CDR3 length equals 16 residues. CDR1 and CDR2 from the germline V gene are ENHRY and SYGVKD. As DNA, the CDR3 is TGTGCCATCAGTCTTAACGGACTAGTGGGATACAATGAGCAGTTCTTC. It yields the protein CAISLNGLVGYNEQFF.

This chain uses TRBV11-3 with TRBJ1-1, with unresolved D. CDR3 size: 13 residues. Germline CDR1 and CDR2: SGHNT and YENEEA. V lost 1 base and J 5 bases, leaving 8 bases between the germline ends. DNA of the CDR3: TGTGCCAGCAGCTTAGTCGCCAGGACTGAAGCTTTCTTT. Translating it yields CASSLVARTEAFF.

The rearrangement joins TRBV2 to TRBJ2-3; possible D gene TRBD2, 7 bases. CDR3 length: 19 amino acids. The V gene lost 4 bases and the J gene lost 1 base, with 24 bases spanning the gap. Germline-derived CDR1 and CDR2 are SNHLY and FYNNEI. This chain's CDR3 is CASSVRGGAIHRGTDTQYF. The CDR3 nucleotides read TGTGCCAGCAGTGTACGAGGGGGGGCCATTCATAGAGGCACAGATACGCAGTATTTT.

This sequence joins TRBV7-3 and TRBJ2-5; 12 bases align to TRBD2. The junction had 6 bases not matched to a gene; V was cut back by 2 bases and J by 5 bases. Germline V gives CDR1 SGHTA, CDR2 FQGTGA. The CDR3 runs 16 residues. The CDR3 bases are TGTGCCAGCAGCTTAGGGCTAGCGGGGGGGCTGGAGACCCAGTACTTC. Translating gives CASSLGLAGGLETQYF.

Only a few counts were recorded for this clone. The chain joins TRBV15 to TRBJ1-2; 11 bases match TRBD1. The V segment lost 1 base and the J segment 5 bases; nucleotides outside the gene matches: 3. The CDR3 consists of 15 residues. Germline V gene sequence: CDR1 LNHNV, CDR2 YYDKDF (reference sequence). Here the CDR3 reads CATSRGTGGFYGYTF. In DNA form, the CDR3 reads TGTGCCACCAGCAGAGGGACAGGGGGCTTTTATGGCTACACCTTC.

The chain has TRBV9 and TRBJ2-5; TRBD1 matches at 7 bases. The CDR3 runs 15 residues. Germline CDR1 and CDR2: SGDLS and YYNGEE. V trimming: 2 bases; J trimming: 2 bases; junction bases outside the gene matches: 6. CDR3 coding DNA: TGTGCCAGCAGCGTCCCCAGGGGGTATCAAGAGACCCAGTACTTC. This encodes CASSVPRGYQETQYF.

This chain connects TRBV4-1 to TRBJ1-2; TRBD1 agrees at 9 bases. The J segment lost 4 bases and the V segment lost 3 bases, leaving 9 bases of the junction unmatched. CDR1 is MGHRA, CDR2 YSYEKL, per germline. There are 16 residues in the CDR3. CDR3 in DNA: TGCGCCAGCAGCCACGGTTACAGGGGGCGCGGCTATGGCTACACCTTC. It specifies CASSHGYRGRGYGYTF.

The V and J genes are TRBV6-5 and TRBJ2-7; D possibly corresponds to TRBD1 (5 bases). The ends were cut back, 2 bases at V and 4 bases at J, with 9 bases in the middle. The CDR3 covers 13 residues. Germline V gives CDR1 MNHEY, CDR2 SVGAGI. This CDR3 reads CASSYTQGYEQYF. CDR3 sequence (DNA): TGTGCCAGCAGTTACACGCAGGGTTACGAGCAGTACTTC.